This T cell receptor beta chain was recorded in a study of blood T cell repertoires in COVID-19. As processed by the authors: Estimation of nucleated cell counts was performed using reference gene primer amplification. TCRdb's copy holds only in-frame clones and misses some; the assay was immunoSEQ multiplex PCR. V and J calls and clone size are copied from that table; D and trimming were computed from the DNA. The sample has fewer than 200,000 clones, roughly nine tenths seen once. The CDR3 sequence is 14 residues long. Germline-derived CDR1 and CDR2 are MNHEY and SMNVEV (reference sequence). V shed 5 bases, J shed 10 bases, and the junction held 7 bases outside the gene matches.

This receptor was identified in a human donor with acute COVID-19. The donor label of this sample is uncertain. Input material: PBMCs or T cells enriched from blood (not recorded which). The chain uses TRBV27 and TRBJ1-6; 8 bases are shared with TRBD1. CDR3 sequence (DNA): TGTGCCAGCAGTCTCGGGACAGGATACTCACCCCTCCACTTT. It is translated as CASSLGTGYSPLHF.